What follows are 22 T cell receptor beta chains derived from one specimen sequenced in a study of blood T cells in healthy people across ages. Sample-barcoded 5' priming and a J-beta primer mix drove a second PCR of roughly 6 to 12 cycles. Via MiXCR, TCRdb re-called the 5' RACE reads, giving one row per CDR3 protein. This table holds approximately 900,000 distinct CDR3 sequences, 29% found once. These data also featured in a second study, about T cells of mothers and their children.

The specimen sequenced was blood. These receptors were collected from a woman aged 35 to 49 in good health.

On this clonotype: This could be a read error, since a much larger clone is one nucleotide away. The rearrangement uses TRBV29-1 and TRBJ2-7, with D perhaps given as TRBD1 or TRBD2 (6 bases each). In germline, CDR1 is SQVTM, CDR2 ANQGSEA. The CDR3 has 14 residues. The V end was cut by 4 bases, the J end by 5 bases, with 18 bases between. CDR3 sequence: CSVGGGTSPNEQYF. CDR3 coding DNA: TGCAGCGTTGGTGGGGGGACATCCCCTAACGAGCAGTACTTC.

The CDR3: CASSLDGTPDNEQYF. The CDR3 DNA sequence: TGTGCCAGCAGCTTAGATGGGACTCCAGACAATGAGCAGTACTTC. The chain couples TRBV7-9 to TRBJ2-7; weak D call: TRBD2 (6 bases). The CDR3 contains 15 residues. V was pared by 1 base and J by 7 bases, with 17 bases between. Germline V gene lookup returns CDR1 SEHNR and CDR2 FQNEAQ (reference sequence). Full variable domain (remainder filled in from reference TRBV7-9 and TRBJ2-7): DTGVSQNPRHKITKRGQNVTFRCDPISEHNRLYWYRQTLGQGPEFLTYFQNEAQLEKSRLLSDRFSAERPKGSFSTLEIQRTEQGDSAMYLCASSLDGTPDNEQYFGPGTRLTVT.

This clonotype showed up just a few times. The chain employs TRBV7-3 and TRBJ2-5; 10 bases fit TRBD2. After removal of 1 base from V and 2 bases from J, the junction contained 7 bases not matched to a gene. This CDR3 contains 17 residues. Germline assignment: CDR1 SGHTA and CDR2 FQGTGA. CDR3 protein: CASSLNLASGGQETQYF. In DNA, the CDR3 is TGTGCCAGCAGCTTAAATCTTGCTAGCGGGGGACAAGAGACCCAGTACTTC. Filled out from reference TRBV7-3 and TRBJ2-5, the complete variable domain reads GAGVSQTPSNKVTEKGKYVELRCDPISGHTALYWYRQSLGQGPEFLIYFQGTGAADDSGLPNDRFFAVRPEGSVSTLKIQRTERGDSAVYLCASSLNLASGGQETQYFGPGTRLLVL.

This clonotype occurred a few times. The chain recombines TRBV2 with TRBJ2-1; a possible D gene is TRBD1 (6 bases). The CDR3 is made up of 13 amino acids. Germline CDR1 SNHLY, CDR2 FYNNEI. Trimming cost V 10 bases and J 5 bases, with 15 bases left between them. CDR3 nucleotides: TGTGCCACCTCTTCCGACAGGAACAATGAGCAGTTCTTC. Protein: CATSSDRNNEQFF.

The V call is TRBV20-1, the J call TRBJ1-4; TRBD1 might be the D (5 bases). Germline values: CDR1 DFQATT, CDR2 SNEGSKA (reference sequence). Trimming shortened V by 8 bases and J by 0 bases, and 13 bases separated the two germline ends. The CDR3 contains 14 residues. CDR3 coding DNA: TGCAGTTCTGGACATCTTGCAACTAATGAAAAACTGTTTTTT. Translated: CSSGHLATNEKLFF.

To note about this clonotype: One end of the junction fails to match germline, which may point to a read error. J is TRBJ1-1 and V is TRBV7-6, with unresolved D. Germline CDR1 reads SGHVS; CDR2 reads FNYEAQ. The CDR3 extends over 13 amino acids. CDR3 bases: TGTGCCAGCAGGTTGGGCAGTAGCACTGGAGCTTTCTTT. Protein product: CASRLGSSTGAFF.

Notes on this clonotype: Germline and junction disagree at one end, which may indicate a read error. This rearrangement joins TRBV7-7 to TRBJ2-3, with TRBD2 matching 7 bases. Per germline, CDR1 SSHAT and CDR2 FNYEAQ (reference sequence). This CDR3 spans 17 amino acids. Here the CDR3 reads CASSSGFRAGSTDTQYF. In DNA form, the CDR3 reads TGTGCTAGCAGTTCCGGCTTCAGAGCGGGGAGCACAGATACGCAGTATTTT.

This chain connects TRBV2 to TRBJ2-3; 13 nucleotides align to TRBD2. Germline CDR1 and CDR2: SNHLY and FYNNEI. With 4 bases clipped from V and 3 bases from J, the junction kept 4 bases outside the gene matches. This CDR3 is built from 16 residues. In nucleotides, the CDR3 is TGTGCCAGCAGTGTTTCGACTAGCGGGGGGACAGATACGCAGTATTTT. It yields the protein CASSVSTSGGTDTQYF.

This clonotype appeared a few times. Germline is not matched at one junction end, which may reflect a read error. This chain connects TRBV28 to TRBJ2-6, with 11 bases matching TRBD1. The germline V gene has CDR1 MDHEN and CDR2 SYDVKM. This CDR3 contains 18 residues. The CDR3 sequence: CVSSITGTGGSGANVLTF. The CDR3 coding sequence is TGTGTCAGCAGCATAACCGGGACAGGGGGCTCTGGGGCCAACGTCCTGACTTTC.

Comments on this clonotype: One end of the junction fails to match germline, which may point to a read error. The chain is built from TRBV7-6 and TRBJ1-4; D ambiguous. CDR3 length: 16 amino acids. Germline lookup yields CDR1 SGHVS and CDR2 FNYEAQ. The CDR3 bases are TGTGCCAGCAGCTTAGCGTGGAGGGCGCGGGATGAAAAACGGTTTTTT. Its translation is CASSLAWRARDEKRFF.

The sample holds a few counts of this clonotype. The chain joins TRBV2 to TRBJ2-1, with 9 bases matching TRBD1. The CDR3 runs to 13 residues. CDR1 is SNHLY and CDR2 is FYNNEI in the germline V gene. Trimming took 8 bases from V and 7 from J; bases not matched to a gene: 6. The CDR3 here is CASEDRGENEQFF. The CDR3, as DNA: TGTGCCAGCGAGGACAGGGGAGAAAATGAGCAGTTCTTC.

The chain carries TRBV6-5 and TRBJ1-1; perhaps TRBD1 as D (6 bases). V lost 5 bases and J lost 0, with 13 bases in between. Germline CDR1 is MNHEY and CDR2 is SVGAGI. This CDR3 region has 15 residues. CDR3 amino acids: CASSHGGKMNTEAFF. The CDR3 DNA reads as TGTGCCAGCAGTCACGGGGGCAAAATGAACACTGAAGCTTTCTTT.

The V call is TRBV6-2 or TRBV6-3, the J call TRBJ1-4; 8 bases map to TRBD1. This CDR3 has 12 amino acids. CDR1 is MNHEY and CDR2 is SVGEGT in the germline V gene. Unmatched junction bases numbered 2, after V lost 10 bases and J lost 4 bases. CDR3 nucleotides: TGTGCCACCGACAGGGGTAATGAAAAACTGTTTTTT. As protein: CATDRGNEKLFF.

The J gene is TRBJ1-5, the V gene TRBV29-1; D may be TRBD1 (6 bases). The CDR3 has 13 residues. The V gene lost 4 bases and the J gene lost 2 bases, with 9 bases spanning the gap. The germline V gene encodes CDR1 SQVTM and CDR2 ANQGSEA. The CDR3 sequence: CSVAGARNQPQHF. The CDR3 nucleotides are TGCAGCGTTGCGGGGGCTCGCAATCAGCCCCAGCATTTT.

This clonotype showed up many times. The rearrangement joins TRBV10-3 to TRBJ2-7; 13 bases map to TRBD2. This CDR3 is 15 amino acids long. Germline CDR1 and CDR2: ENHRY and SYGVKD. J lost 4 bases, V lost 10 bases, and 10 bases had no gene match. The CDR3 loop is CATRQTSGGSYEQYF. CDR3 bases: TGTGCCACGCGCCAGACTAGCGGGGGGTCTTACGAGCAGTACTTC.

This sequence joins TRBV18 and TRBJ1-1; TRBD1 is a possible D gene (5 bases). The CDR3 is 13 residues long. Between the trimmed V and J ends, which lost 2 bases and 3 bases, there was a span of 7 bases. Per the germline V gene, CDR1 is KGHSH and CDR2 is LQKENI. CDR3 sequence (DNA): TGTGCCAGCTCACCAGGGGCCGACACTGAAGCTTTCTTT. It translates to CASSPGADTEAFF.

This clonotype occurred a few times. This sequence joins TRBV7-9 and TRBJ1-1, with D maybe TRBD1 (5 bases). Germline CDR1 SEHNR, CDR2 FQNEAQ (reference sequence). Trimming cost V 7 bases and J 4 bases, with 19 bases left between them. The CDR3 length is 15 residues. The CDR3 is CASTPSIGARTEAFF. The DNA of the CDR3 is TGTGCCAGCACCCCCTCGATAGGGGCGCGCACTGAAGCTTTCTTT.

CDR3 region: CAAGFPGGTKEQFF. In DNA form, the CDR3 reads TGTGCCGCGGGGTTCCCCGGGGGGACGAAAGAGCAGTTCTTC. V is TRBV2 and J is TRBJ2-1; TRBD2 aligns across 7 bases. Germline V lookup: CDR1 SNHLY, CDR2 FYNNEI. The CDR3 is 14 amino acids. Unmatched junction bases numbered 17, after V lost 11 bases and J lost 10 bases.

Notes on this clonotype: Sequence at one end of the junction differs from germline and may be a read error. This sequence joins TRBV28 and TRBJ2-5; the match to TRBD2 covers 15 bases. The germline V gene has CDR1 MDHEN and CDR2 SYDVKM. The CDR3 consists of 22 residues. The CDR3 DNA sequence: TGTGCCAGCAGTCCATCCTCTTTTGGAGGGACTAGCGGGGGGCGGAAAAAAGAGGCCCAGTACTTC. Translation: CASSPSSFGGTSGGRKKEAQYF.

The chain joins TRBV6-6 to TRBJ1-1; the D is unclear. Germline assignment: CDR1 MNHNY and CDR2 SVGAGI (reference sequence). Trimming left V 2 bases short and J 0 bases short, with 13 bases between. The CDR3 loop spans 16 amino acids. The CDR3 reads CASSYLGGRLNTEAFF. CDR3 DNA: TGTGCCAGCAGTTACCTTGGAGGCAGATTGAACACTGAAGCTTTCTTT.

As regards this clonotype: Germline and junction disagree at one end, which may indicate a read error. The chain recombines TRBV5-1 with TRBJ2-6, with D possibly called TRBD1 or TRBD2 (5 bases each). This CDR3 has 15 amino acids. The germline gives CDR1 SGHRS, CDR2 YFSETQ. For the CDR3, the DNA is TGCGCCAGCAGCTTGGAGGACTCCGGGGCCAATGTCCTGACTTTC. Amino acids: CASSLEDSGANVLTF.

This clonotype was seen only a few times. The rearrangement links TRBV5-1 to TRBJ1-1; TRBD1 is a possible D gene (6 bases). The CDR3 totals 15 residues. CDR1 and CDR2 from the germline V gene are SGHRS and YFSETQ. V was shortened by 3 bases and J by 0 bases, with 12 bases between the two germline ends. CDR3 sequence reads: CASSSGDNLNTEAFF. CDR3 coding DNA: TGCGCCAGCAGCTCGGGGGACAATCTGAACACTGAAGCTTTCTTT.